This T cell receptor (beta chain) came from a study of control samples from healthy donors and cancer patients. Sequencing used immunoSEQ multiplex PCR; TCRdb keeps in-frame clones, though not all of them. The sample lists some 410,000 clones, roughly 90% occurring once. The ends were cut back, 6 bases at V and 1 base at J, with 14 bases in the middle. Looked up from germline, CDR1 is MDHEN and CDR2 is SYDVKM. This CDR3 region has 15 residues. This receptor was taken from a man between 40 and 49 years old with head and neck cancer. Source material: PBMCs. The genes are TRBV28 and TRBJ2-3; D unresolved. As DNA, the CDR3 is TGTGCCAGCAGGCCGGACGGATCTCGCACAGATACGCAGTATTTT. Translation gives CASRPDGSRTDTQYF.